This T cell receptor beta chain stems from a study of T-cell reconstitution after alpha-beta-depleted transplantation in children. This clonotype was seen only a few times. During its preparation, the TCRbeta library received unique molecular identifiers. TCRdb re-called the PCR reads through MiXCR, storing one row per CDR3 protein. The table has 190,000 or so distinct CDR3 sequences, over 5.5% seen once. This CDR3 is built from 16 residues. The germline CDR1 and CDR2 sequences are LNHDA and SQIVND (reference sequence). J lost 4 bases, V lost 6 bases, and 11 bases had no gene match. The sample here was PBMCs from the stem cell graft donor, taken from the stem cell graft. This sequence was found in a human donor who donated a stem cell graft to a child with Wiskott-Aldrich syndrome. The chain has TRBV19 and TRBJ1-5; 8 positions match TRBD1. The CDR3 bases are TGTGCCAGTAGCACCGGACAGGGCAGTTGGAATCAGCCCCAGCATTTT. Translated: CASSTGQGSWNQPQHF.